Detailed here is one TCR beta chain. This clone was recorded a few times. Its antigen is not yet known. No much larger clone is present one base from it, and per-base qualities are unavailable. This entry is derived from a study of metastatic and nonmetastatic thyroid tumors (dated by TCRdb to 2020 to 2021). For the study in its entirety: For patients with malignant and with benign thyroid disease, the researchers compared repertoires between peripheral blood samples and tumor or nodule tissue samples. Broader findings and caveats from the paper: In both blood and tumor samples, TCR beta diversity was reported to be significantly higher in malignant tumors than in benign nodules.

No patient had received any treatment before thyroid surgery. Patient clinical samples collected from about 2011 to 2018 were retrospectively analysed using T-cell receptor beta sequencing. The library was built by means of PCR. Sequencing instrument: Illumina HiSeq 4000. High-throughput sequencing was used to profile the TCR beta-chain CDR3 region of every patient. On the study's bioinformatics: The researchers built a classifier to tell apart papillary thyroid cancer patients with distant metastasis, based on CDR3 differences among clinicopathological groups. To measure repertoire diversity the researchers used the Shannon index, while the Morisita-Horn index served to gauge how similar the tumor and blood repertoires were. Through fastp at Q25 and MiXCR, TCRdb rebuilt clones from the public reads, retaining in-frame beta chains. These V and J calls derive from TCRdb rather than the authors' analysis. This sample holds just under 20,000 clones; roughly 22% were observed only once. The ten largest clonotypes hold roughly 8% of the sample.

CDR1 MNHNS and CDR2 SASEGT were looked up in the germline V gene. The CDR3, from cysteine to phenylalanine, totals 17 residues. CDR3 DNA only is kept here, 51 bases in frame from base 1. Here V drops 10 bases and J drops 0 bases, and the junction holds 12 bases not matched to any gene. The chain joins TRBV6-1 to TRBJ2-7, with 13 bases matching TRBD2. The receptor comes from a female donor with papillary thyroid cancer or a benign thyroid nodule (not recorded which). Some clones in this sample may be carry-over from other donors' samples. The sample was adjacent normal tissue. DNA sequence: TGTGCCACTGCGACTAGCGGGGGGCCCCTGAGCTCCTACGAGCAGTACTTC. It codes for CATATSGGPLSSYEQYF.